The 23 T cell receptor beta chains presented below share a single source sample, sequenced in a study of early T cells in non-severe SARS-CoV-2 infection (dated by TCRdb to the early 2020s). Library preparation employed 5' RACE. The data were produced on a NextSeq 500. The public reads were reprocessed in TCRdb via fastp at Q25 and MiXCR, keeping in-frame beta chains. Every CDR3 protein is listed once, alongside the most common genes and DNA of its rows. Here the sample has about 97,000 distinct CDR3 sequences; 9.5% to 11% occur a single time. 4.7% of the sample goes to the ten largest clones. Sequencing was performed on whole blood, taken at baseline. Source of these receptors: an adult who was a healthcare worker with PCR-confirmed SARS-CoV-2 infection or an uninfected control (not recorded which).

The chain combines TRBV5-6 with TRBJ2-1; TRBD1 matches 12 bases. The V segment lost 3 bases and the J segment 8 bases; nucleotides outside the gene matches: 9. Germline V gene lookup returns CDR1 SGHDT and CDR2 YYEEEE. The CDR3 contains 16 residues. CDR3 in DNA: TGTGCCAGCAGCTCGTACCGGGACAGGGGGCGCGATGAGCAGTTCTTC. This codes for CASSSYRDRGRDEQFF.

The CDR3 is CASSVSGTDTQYF. As DNA, the CDR3 is TGCGCCAGCAGTGTCTCGGGCACAGATACGCAGTATTTT. This chain connects TRBV10-1 to TRBJ2-3, with D hard to call. V dropped 4 bases and J dropped 1 base, with 6 bases sitting between them. This CDR3 has 13 residues. Looked up from germline, CDR1 is WNHNN and CDR2 is SYGVQD (reference sequence).

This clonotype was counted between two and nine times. This CDR3 reads CASSSTSGRPPAQYF. The CDR3 region has the DNA TGCGCCAGCAGCTCGACTAGCGGGAGACCCCCAGCGCAGTACTTC. The chain couples TRBV5-1 to TRBJ2-7, with 12 positions matching TRBD2. The CDR3 is 15 residues long. V was pared by 3 bases and J by 9 bases, with 10 bases of the junction left unmatched. CDR1 is SGHRS and CDR2 is YFSETQ in the germline V gene.

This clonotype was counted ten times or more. The CDR3 loop is CASRRLAGLQETQYF. CDR3 nucleotide sequence: TGTGCCAGCAGAAGACTAGCGGGACTCCAAGAGACCCAGTACTTC. This rearrangement joins TRBV27 to TRBJ2-5; 11 bases are a match to TRBD2. Germline loops: CDR1 MNHEY, CDR2 SMNVEV (reference sequence). The CDR3 runs to 15 residues. With V trimmed by 6 bases and J by 1 base, 4 bases remained unmatched.

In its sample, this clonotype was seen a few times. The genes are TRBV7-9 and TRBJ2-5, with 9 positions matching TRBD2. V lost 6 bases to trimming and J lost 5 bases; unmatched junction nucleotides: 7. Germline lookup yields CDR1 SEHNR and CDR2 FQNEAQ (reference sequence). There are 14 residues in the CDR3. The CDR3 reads CASSRLAEPETQYF. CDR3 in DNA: TGTGCCAGCAGTCGACTAGCGGAGCCGGAGACCCAGTACTTC.

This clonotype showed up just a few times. As DNA, the CDR3 is TGTGCCAGCAGCTGGGGACTAGCGAACACCGGGGAGCTGTTTTTT. This gives the protein CASSWGLANTGELFF. V is TRBV7-2 and J is TRBJ2-2; TRBD2 aligns across 8 bases. V was clipped by 4 bases and J by 0 bases; unmatched bases: 1. Germline V CDR1 and CDR2: SGHTA, FQGNSA. The CDR3 covers 15 residues.

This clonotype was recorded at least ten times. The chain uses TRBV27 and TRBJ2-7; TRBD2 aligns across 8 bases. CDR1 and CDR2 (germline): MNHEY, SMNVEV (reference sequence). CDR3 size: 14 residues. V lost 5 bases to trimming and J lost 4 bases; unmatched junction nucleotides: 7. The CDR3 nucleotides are TGTGCCAGCAGTATGCCGGGAGGGAAGTACGAGCAGTACTTC. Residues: CASSMPGGKYEQYF.

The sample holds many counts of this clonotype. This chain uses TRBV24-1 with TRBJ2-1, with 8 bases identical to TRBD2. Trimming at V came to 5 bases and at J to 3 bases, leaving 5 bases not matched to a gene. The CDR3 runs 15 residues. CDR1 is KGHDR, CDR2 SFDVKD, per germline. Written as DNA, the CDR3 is TGTGCCACCAGTGCCGGGACTAGGGTCTACAATGAGCAGTTCTTC. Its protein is CATSAGTRVYNEQFF.

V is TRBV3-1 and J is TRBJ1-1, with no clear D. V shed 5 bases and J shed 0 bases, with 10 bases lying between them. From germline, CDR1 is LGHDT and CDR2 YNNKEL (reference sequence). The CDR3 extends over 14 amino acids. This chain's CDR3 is CASSVRNMNTEAFF. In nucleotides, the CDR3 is TGTGCCAGCAGCGTACGGAACATGAACACTGAAGCTTTCTTT.

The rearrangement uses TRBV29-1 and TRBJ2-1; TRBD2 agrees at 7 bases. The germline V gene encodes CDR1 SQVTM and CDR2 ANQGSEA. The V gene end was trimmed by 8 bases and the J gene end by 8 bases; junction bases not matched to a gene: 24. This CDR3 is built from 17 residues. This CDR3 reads CSSRLGGREDLGDEQFF. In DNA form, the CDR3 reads TGCAGCTCCCGGCTTGGGGGACGGGAGGACCTGGGGGATGAGCAGTTCTTC.

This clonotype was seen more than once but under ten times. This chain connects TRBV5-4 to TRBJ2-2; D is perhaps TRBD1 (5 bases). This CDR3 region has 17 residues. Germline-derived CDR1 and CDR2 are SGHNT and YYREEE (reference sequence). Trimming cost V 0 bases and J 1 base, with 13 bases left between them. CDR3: CASSLGGLQGNTGELFF. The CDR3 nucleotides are TGTGCCAGCAGCTTGGGGGGCCTGCAAGGGAACACCGGGGAGCTGTTTTTT.

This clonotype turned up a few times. The CDR3 nucleotides are TGTGCCAGCAGCTTGGGGGCAACTAATGAAAAACTGTTTTTT. Amino acids: CASSLGATNEKLFF. The V and J genes are TRBV5-4 and TRBJ1-4; D is undetermined. Trimming cost V 0 bases and J 0 bases, with 3 bases left between them. The CDR3 has 14 amino acids. The germline V gene encodes CDR1 SGHNT and CDR2 YYREEE (reference sequence).

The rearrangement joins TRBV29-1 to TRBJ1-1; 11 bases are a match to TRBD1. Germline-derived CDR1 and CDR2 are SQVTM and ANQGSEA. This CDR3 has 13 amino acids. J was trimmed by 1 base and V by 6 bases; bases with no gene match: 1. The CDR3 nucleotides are TGCAGCGTGGGGACAGGGGGGAACACTGAAGCTTTCTTT. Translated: CSVGTGGNTEAFF.

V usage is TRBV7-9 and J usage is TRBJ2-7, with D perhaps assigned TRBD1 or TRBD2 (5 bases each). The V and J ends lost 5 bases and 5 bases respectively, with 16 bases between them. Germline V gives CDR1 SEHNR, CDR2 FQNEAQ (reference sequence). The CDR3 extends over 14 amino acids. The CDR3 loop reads CASSRGDGAHEQYF. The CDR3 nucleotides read TGTGCCAGCAGCCGAGGGGATGGTGCCCACGAGCAGTACTTC.

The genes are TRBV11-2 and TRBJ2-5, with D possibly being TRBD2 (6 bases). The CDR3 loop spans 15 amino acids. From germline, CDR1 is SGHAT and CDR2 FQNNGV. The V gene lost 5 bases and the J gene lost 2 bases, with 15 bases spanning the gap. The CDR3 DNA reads TGTGCCAGCAGCCCTCGGGCTAGCGCGCAAGAGACCCAGTACTTC. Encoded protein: CASSPRASAQETQYF.

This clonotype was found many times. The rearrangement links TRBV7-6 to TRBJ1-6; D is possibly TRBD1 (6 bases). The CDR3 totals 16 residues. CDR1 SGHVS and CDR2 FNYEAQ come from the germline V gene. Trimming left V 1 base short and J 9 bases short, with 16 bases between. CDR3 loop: CASSLERPGESSPLHF. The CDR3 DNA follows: TGTGCCAGCAGCTTAGAGAGGCCAGGGGAGAGTTCACCCCTCCACTTT.

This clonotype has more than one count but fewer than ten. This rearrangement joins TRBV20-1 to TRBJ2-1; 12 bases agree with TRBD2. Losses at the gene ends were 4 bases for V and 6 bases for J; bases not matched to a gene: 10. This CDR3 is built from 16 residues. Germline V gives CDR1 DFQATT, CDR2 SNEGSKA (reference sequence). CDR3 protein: CSANRLAGEEGNEQFF. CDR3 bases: TGCAGTGCTAACAGACTAGCGGGAGAAGAGGGCAATGAGCAGTTCTTC.

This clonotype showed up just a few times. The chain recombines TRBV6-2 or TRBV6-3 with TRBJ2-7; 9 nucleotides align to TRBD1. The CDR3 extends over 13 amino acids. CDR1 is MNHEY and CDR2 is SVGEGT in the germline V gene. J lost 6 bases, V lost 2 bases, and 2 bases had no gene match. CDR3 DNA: TGTGCCAGCAGTTACGGACAGGGGAGCGAGCAGTACTTC. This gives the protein CASSYGQGSEQYF.

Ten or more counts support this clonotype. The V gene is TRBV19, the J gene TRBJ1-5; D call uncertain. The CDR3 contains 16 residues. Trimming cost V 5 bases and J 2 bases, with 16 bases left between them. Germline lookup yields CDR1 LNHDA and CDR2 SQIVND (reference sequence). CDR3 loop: CASSQDTLAGNQPQHF. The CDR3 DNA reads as TGTGCCAGTAGTCAAGACACCCTAGCGGGCAATCAGCCCCAGCATTTT.

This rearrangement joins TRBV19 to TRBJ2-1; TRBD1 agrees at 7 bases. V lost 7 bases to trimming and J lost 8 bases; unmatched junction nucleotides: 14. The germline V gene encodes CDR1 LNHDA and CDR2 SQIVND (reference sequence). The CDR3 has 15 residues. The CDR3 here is CASTTQGKGSDEQFF. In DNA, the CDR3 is TGTGCCAGTACCACACAGGGGAAGGGATCGGATGAGCAGTTCTTC.

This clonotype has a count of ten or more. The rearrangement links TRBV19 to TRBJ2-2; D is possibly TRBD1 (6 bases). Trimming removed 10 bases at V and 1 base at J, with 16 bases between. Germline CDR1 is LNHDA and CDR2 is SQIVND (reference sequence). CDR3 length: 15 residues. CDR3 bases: TGTGCCACTAACATTCCGGGACAGAACACCGGGGAGCTGTTTTTT. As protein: CATNIPGQNTGELFF.

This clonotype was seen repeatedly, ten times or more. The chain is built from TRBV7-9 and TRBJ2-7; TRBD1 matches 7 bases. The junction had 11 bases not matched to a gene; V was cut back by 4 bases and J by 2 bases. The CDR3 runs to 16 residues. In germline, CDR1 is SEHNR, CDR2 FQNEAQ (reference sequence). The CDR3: CASSSFGQVITYEQYF. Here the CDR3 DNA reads TGTGCCAGCAGCTCCTTCGGACAGGTGATCACCTACGAGCAGTACTTC.

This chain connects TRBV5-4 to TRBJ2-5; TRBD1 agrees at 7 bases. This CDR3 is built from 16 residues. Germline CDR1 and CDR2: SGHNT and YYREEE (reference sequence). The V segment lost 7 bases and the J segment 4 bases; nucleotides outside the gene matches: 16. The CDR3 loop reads CASRGPGRRGRETQYF. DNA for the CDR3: TGTGCCAGCCGAGGCCCGGGACGTAGGGGGCGAGAGACCCAGTACTTC.